This entry lists 9 T cell receptor beta chains sequenced from one sample in a study of blood T cells in healthy people across ages. A second PCR of about 7 to 12 cycles used a sample-barcoded 5' primer and a J-beta primer mix. TCRdb fed the 5' RACE reads into MiXCR, producing one record per CDR3 protein. Of about 1.6 million distinct CDR3 sequences listed, around 35% are singletons. The sample was blood. Every receptor here comes from a woman aged 25-40 years in good health.

This clonotype was observed many times. The rearrangement links TRBV7-9 to TRBJ2-7; TRBD1 is a possible D gene (5 bases). V lost 4 bases and J lost 4, with 11 bases in between. The CDR3 is made up of 13 amino acids. Germline V gene lookup returns CDR1 SEHNR and CDR2 FQNEAQ (reference sequence). CDR3 loop: CASSSLTGYEQYF. CDR3 sequence (DNA): TGTGCCAGCAGCTCCCTCACAGGTTACGAGCAGTACTTC.

The sample holds a few counts of this clonotype. The chain links TRBV4-1 to TRBJ2-1, with 12 bases aligning to TRBD2. With V trimmed by 8 bases and J by 7 bases, 12 bases remained unmatched. The CDR3 length is 16 residues. Germline V CDR1 and CDR2: MGHRA, YSYEKL. The CDR3 loop reads CASSRDLAGGWNEQFF. The CDR3 DNA reads TGCGCCAGCTCCCGGGATCTAGCGGGGGGGTGGAATGAGCAGTTCTTC.

The rearrangement links TRBV2 to TRBJ2-2; D unclear. The CDR3 is 14 residues long. Germline V lookup: CDR1 SNHLY, CDR2 FYNNEI. V shed 2 bases and J shed 3 bases, with 7 bases lying between them. This chain's CDR3 is CASSESLHTGELFF. CDR3 DNA: TGTGCCAGCAGTGAAAGTCTTCACACCGGGGAGCTGTTTTTT. The complete variable domain, with remaining parts taken from reference TRBV2 and TRBJ2-2, reads EPEVTQTPSHQVTQMGQEVILRCVPISNHLYFYWYRQILGQKVEFLVSFYNNEISEKSEIFDDQFSVERPDGSNFTLKIRSTKLEDSAMYFCASSESLHTGELFFGEGSRLTVL.

Details on this clonotype: The junction differs from germline at one of its ends, possibly a read error. The rearrangement uses TRBV5-1 and TRBJ2-5; 7 bases agree with TRBD1. The tail of the sequence fits TRBJ2-7 better, so the J call may be wrong. The CDR3 length is 15 residues. Germline V gene sequence: CDR1 SGHRS, CDR2 YFSETQ. DNA for the CDR3: TGCGCCGGCAGCCGACTCCGGGACAGAGTCTACGAGCAGTACTTC. It yields the protein CAGSRLRDRVYEQYF.

The CDR3 spells CARGTGVNYGYTF. CDR3 DNA sequence: TGTGCCAGAGGGACAGGAGTTAACTATGGCTACACCTTC. V and J are TRBV2 and TRBJ1-2, with TRBD1 identical over 8 bases. This CDR3 is 13 amino acids long. V gave up 9 bases and J gave up 1 base; unmatched junction bases: 4. Germline V lookup: CDR1 SNHLY, CDR2 FYNNEI.

The CDR3 loop reads CASSEWGDSPLTDTQYF. CDR3 sequence (DNA): TGTGCCAGCAGTGAATGGGGGGACAGTCCCCTCACAGATACGCAGTATTTT. The V and J genes are TRBV25-1 and TRBJ2-3, with a tentative D call TRBD1 (7 bases). This CDR3 has 17 residues. Trimming shortened V by 1 base and J by 2 bases, and 16 bases separated the two germline ends. Germline V CDR1 and CDR2: MGHDK, SYGVNS.

This clonotype was seen only a few times. This chain joins TRBV5-6 and TRBJ2-1, with D unclear. The germline CDR1 and CDR2 sequences are SGHDT and YYEEEE. This CDR3 has 20 amino acids. Trimming shortened V by 4 bases and J by 4 bases, and 30 bases separated the two germline ends. CDR3 amino acids: CASSPGLSFFPSGVYNEQFF. Here the CDR3 DNA reads TGTGCCAGCAGCCCAGGTTTATCCTTTTTCCCGTCTGGAGTATACAATGAGCAGTTCTTC.

Note on this clonotype: This could be a read error, since a much larger clone is one nucleotide away. The gene calls are TRBV4-1 and TRBJ1-2, with D perhaps matching TRBD1 (5 bases). From germline, CDR1 is MGHRA and CDR2 YSYEKL. This CDR3 spans 16 amino acids. CDR3 in DNA: TGCGCCAGCAGCCAAGAACCCCGCGAGGGGAACTATGTCTACACCTTC. Protein product: CASSQEPREGNYVYTF.

This clonotype was counted only a few times. The chain recombines TRBV20-1 with TRBJ2-1; no firm D call. Per the germline V gene, CDR1 is DFQATT and CDR2 is SNEGSKA (reference sequence). The V and J ends lost 7 bases and 4 bases respectively, with 8 bases between them. The CDR3 runs to 11 residues. CDR3 nucleotide sequence: TGCAGTGTTAAGGCATACAATGAGCAGTTCTTC. Translated, it gives CSVKAYNEQFF.